The 31 T cell receptor beta chains below all came from one sample that was sequenced in a study of blood T cell repertoires in COVID-19. Repertoires were generated with immunoSEQ multiplex PCR, while TCRdb's copy carries only in-frame clones and drops some. The sample has some 100,000 clones, about nine tenths seen once. The specimen was peripheral blood. Source of these receptors: a man in his fifties with acute or convalescent COVID-19.

J is TRBJ1-4 and V is TRBV28; D is perhaps TRBD1 (6 bases). Germline V gives CDR1 MDHEN, CDR2 SYDVKM. The CDR3 is made up of 13 amino acids. Trimming cost V 9 bases and J 8 bases, with 16 bases left between them. The CDR3 loop reads CASRQTGKEKLFF. CDR3 in DNA: TGTGCCAGTCGCCAGACAGGAAAGGAAAAACTGTTTTTT. Full variable domain (outside the CDR3, taken from reference TRBV28 and TRBJ1-4): DVKVTQSSRYLVKRTGEKVFLECVQDMDHENMFWYRQDPGLGLRLIYFSYDVKMKEKGDIPEGYSVSREKKERFSLILESASTNQTSMYLCASRQTGKEKLFFGSGTQLSVL.

The table lists this clone with a count of one. The chain has TRBV10-1 and TRBJ2-7; D is possibly TRBD1 (5 bases). Trimming removed 3 bases at V and 2 bases at J, with 14 bases between. Per germline, CDR1 WNHNN and CDR2 SYGVQD (reference sequence). This CDR3 contains 15 residues. CDR3 loop: CASSDRARVTYEQYF. CDR3 nucleotides: TGCGCCAGCAGTGACCGGGCCAGGGTTACCTACGAGCAGTACTTC.

The chain is built from TRBV2 and TRBJ2-3; possible D gene TRBD1, 6 bases. V was trimmed by 4 bases and J by 11 bases, leaving 10 bases between them. Per germline, CDR1 SNHLY and CDR2 FYNNEI. The CDR3 consists of 11 residues. CDR3: CASSGRTEQYF. The CDR3 nucleotides are TGTGCCAGCAGTGGAAGGACAGAGCAGTATTTT.

The rearrangement uses TRBV15 and TRBJ1-1, with 7 nucleotides matching TRBD1. The CDR3 consists of 16 residues. The V segment lost 0 bases and the J segment 10 bases; nucleotides outside the gene matches: 14. Germline values: CDR1 LNHNV, CDR2 YYDKDF (reference sequence). The CDR3 is CATSRDPPTGKVRAFF. The CDR3 DNA sequence: TGTGCCACCAGCAGAGATCCCCCGACAGGGAAGGTTCGAGCTTTCTTT.

The chain has TRBV3-1 (or the pseudogene TRBV3-2) and TRBJ2-3; 10 bases align to TRBD2. There are 16 residues in the CDR3. Trimming at V came to 3 bases and at J to 2 bases, leaving 5 bases not matched to a gene. Germline-derived CDR1 and CDR2 are LGHDT and YNNKEL (reference sequence). CDR3 in DNA: TGTGCCAGCAGCCAGAGGACTAGCGGCCCCACAGATACGCAGTATTTT. Translation: CASSQRTSGPTDTQYF.

The chain carries TRBV11-2 and TRBJ2-1; D perhaps matches TRBD1 (5 bases). V gave up 4 bases and J gave up 3 bases, with 10 bases separating them. CDR1 and CDR2 from the germline V gene are SGHAT and FQNNGV. The CDR3 contains 14 residues. CDR3 nucleotides: TGTGCCAGCAGCTACGGGCAGGGCTACAATGAGCAGTTCTTC. This sequence encodes CASSYGQGYNEQFF.

This clone has just one count. The V gene is TRBV2, the J gene TRBJ1-1; a weak D match, TRBD1 (5 bases). Germline loops: CDR1 SNHLY, CDR2 FYNNEI. Trimming removed 3 bases from V and 1 base from J, with 6 bases in between. CDR3 size: 13 residues. The CDR3 protein is CASSDRENTEAFF. The CDR3 DNA is TGTGCCAGCAGTGACAGGGAGAACACTGAAGCTTTCTTT.

The V gene is TRBV3-1 (or the pseudogene TRBV3-2), the J gene TRBJ2-5; weak D call: TRBD2 (6 bases). CDR1 is LGHDT and CDR2 is YNNKEL in the germline V gene (reference sequence). Between the trimmed V and J ends, which lost 3 bases and 1 base, there was a span of 12 bases. CDR3 length: 15 amino acids. Here the CDR3 reads CASSQSLATQETQYF. The CDR3 DNA reads TGTGCCAGCAGCCAGTCCCTAGCGACCCAAGAGACCCAGTACTTC.

This chain connects TRBV4-1 to TRBJ1-5; perhaps TRBD1 as D (5 bases). V lost 1 base to trimming and J lost 1 base, with 14 bases between them. Per the germline V gene, CDR1 is MGHRA and CDR2 is YSYEKL. This CDR3 contains 17 residues. CDR3 in DNA: TGCGCCAGCAGCCAAGTCGGGCAGGGTAGGAGCAATCAGCCCCAGCATTTT. Its protein is CASSQVGQGRSNQPQHF.

The CDR3 reads CASSLRVAGRSYNEQFF. In nucleotides, the CDR3 is TGCGCCAGCAGCCTTCGTGTAGCGGGTCGCTCCTACAATGAGCAGTTCTTC. The chain links TRBV4-1 to TRBJ2-1; the match to TRBD2 covers 7 bases. V trimming: 4 bases; J trimming: 0 bases; junction bases outside the gene matches: 9. The CDR3 is 17 residues long. In germline, CDR1 is MGHRA, CDR2 YSYEKL.

V and J are TRBV2 and TRBJ1-1; no clear D. V dropped 1 base and J dropped 1 base, with 10 bases sitting between them. From germline, CDR1 is SNHLY and CDR2 FYNNEI. The CDR3 has 15 amino acids. The CDR3 nucleotides are TGTGCCAGCAGTGAAGTGATTGGAGAGAACACTGAAGCTTTCTTT. Residues: CASSEVIGENTEAFF.

Details on this clone: A much bigger clone sits one base away, suggesting this may be a read error. The chain is built from TRBV7-3 and TRBJ2-5, with TRBD2 matching 12 bases. CDR1 and CDR2 from the germline V gene are SGHTA and FQGTGA. CDR3 length: 14 amino acids. V shed 4 bases and J 4 bases; nucleotides not matched to a gene: 1. The CDR3, as DNA: TGTGCCAGCAGCTCGGGACTAGCGGGAGAGACCCAGTACTTC. It specifies CASSSGLAGETQYF.

This clone was seen a single time. V usage is TRBV6-5 and J usage is TRBJ2-5; TRBD2 matches at 8 bases. The V gene end was trimmed by 7 bases and the J gene end by 1 base; junction bases not matched to a gene: 5. Germline values: CDR1 MNHEY, CDR2 SVGAGI. This CDR3 region has 14 residues. CDR3 DNA: TGTGCCAGCACTTTAAGCGGGGGCCAAGAGACCCAGTACTTC. Amino acid sequence: CASTLSGGQETQYF.

The V and J genes are TRBV6-5 and TRBJ2-2, with D possibly matching TRBD1 (6 bases). The CDR3 has 16 residues. V lost 2 bases to trimming and J lost 4 bases, with 14 bases between them. Germline values: CDR1 MNHEY, CDR2 SVGAGI. For the CDR3, the DNA is TGTGCCAGCAGTTACCCACCTGGGGGCGGCACCGGGGAGCTGTTTTTT. It yields the protein CASSYPPGGGTGELFF.

The chain carries TRBV4-1 and TRBJ2-7; perhaps TRBD1 as D (7 bases). The length of the CDR3 is 15 residues. Looked up from germline, CDR1 is MGHRA and CDR2 is YSYEKL. V was trimmed by 3 bases and J by 0 bases, leaving 12 bases between them. CDR3 loop: CASSHAGQRSYEQYF. The CDR3 DNA sequence: TGCGCCAGCAGCCACGCGGGACAGCGCTCCTACGAGCAGTACTTC.

J is TRBJ2-1 and V is TRBV3-1 (or the pseudogene TRBV3-2), with 9 bases that match TRBD1. The CDR3 runs 15 residues. V lost 5 bases and J lost 2; bases outside the gene matches: 4. Germline values: CDR1 LGHDT, CDR2 YNNKEL (reference sequence). CDR3 residues: CASSARQGAYNEQFF. The CDR3 nucleotides are TGTGCCAGCAGCGCCAGACAGGGGGCCTACAATGAGCAGTTCTTC.

The chain links TRBV2 to TRBJ1-5; perhaps TRBD1 as D (6 bases). The CDR3 has 14 residues. CDR1 and CDR2 (germline): SNHLY, FYNNEI. The V gene lost 1 base and the J gene lost 6 bases, with 10 bases spanning the gap. Here the CDR3 reads CASSEVGTRQPQHF. CDR3 bases: TGTGCCAGCAGTGAAGTCGGGACACGTCAGCCCCAGCATTTT.

Here the CDR3 reads CASSLTRANEQFF. DNA for the CDR3: TGCGCCAGCAGCTTAACCAGGGCCAATGAGCAGTTCTTC. This chain links TRBV5-1 with TRBJ2-1, with D possibly being TRBD1 (5 bases). The CDR3 covers 13 residues. Germline V gives CDR1 SGHRS, CDR2 YFSETQ. With 2 bases removed from V and 6 bases from J, the gap between germline ends came to 9 bases.

The V gene is TRBV23-1, the J gene TRBJ2-5; tentative D call: TRBD2 (5 bases). TRBV23-1 is placed among ORFs of uncertain function. The ends were cut back, 0 bases at V and 4 bases at J, with 9 bases in the middle. The length of the CDR3 is 14 residues. DNA for the CDR3: TGCGCCAGCAGTCAATCGATCAGCGGAGAGACCCAGTACTTC. Its translation: CASSQSISGETQYF.

This chain connects TRBV3-1 (or the pseudogene TRBV3-2) to TRBJ1-1; D gene uncertain. Germline V gene lookup returns CDR1 LGHDT and CDR2 YNNKEL (reference sequence). CDR3 length: 14 residues. V was pared by 4 bases and J by 4 bases, with 13 bases between. The chain's CDR3 is CASSLIGVGTEAFF. The CDR3 DNA sequence: TGTGCCAGCAGCCTTATCGGGGTCGGCACTGAAGCTTTCTTT.

The V gene is TRBV29-1, the J gene TRBJ2-3, with D possibly being TRBD2 (5 bases). This CDR3 is 16 amino acids long. Trimming cost V 4 bases and J 2 bases, with 19 bases left between them. Germline CDR1 and CDR2: SQVTM and ANQGSEA. CDR3 loop: CSVVPLERVDTDTQYF. The CDR3 bases are TGCAGCGTTGTTCCCCTGGAGAGGGTCGACACAGATACGCAGTATTTT.

The V and J genes are TRBV5-5 and TRBJ2-1, with D maybe TRBD1 (6 bases). CDR3 size: 13 residues. V lost 1 base and J 5 bases, leaving 7 bases between the germline ends. Germline CDR1 reads SGHKS; CDR2 reads YYEKEE (reference sequence). CDR3 coding DNA: TGTGCCAGCAGCTTGAACAGGGACAATGAGCAGTTCTTC. It yields the protein CASSLNRDNEQFF.

The chain links TRBV29-1 to TRBJ1-5, with 8 bases aligning to TRBD1. CDR3 size: 14 residues. The trim removed 7 bases at V and 1 base at J, leaving 6 bases unmatched. The germline gives CDR1 SQVTM, CDR2 ANQGSEA. DNA for the CDR3: TGCAGCGCCCAGACAGGGGCGAGCAATCAGCCCCAGCATTTT. Amino acids: CSAQTGASNQPQHF.

This sequence joins TRBV6-5 and TRBJ2-4, with D possibly matching TRBD2 (5 bases). CDR3 size: 15 residues. Per germline, CDR1 MNHEY and CDR2 SVGAGI. V was pared by 5 bases and J by 1 base, with 12 bases between. The CDR3 spells CASSMEVGAKNIQYF. Here the CDR3 DNA reads TGTGCCAGCAGTATGGAGGTTGGGGCCAAAAACATTCAGTACTTC.

This clone has at least ten counts. J is TRBJ1-5 and V is TRBV4-1; D remains ambiguous. The ends were cut back, 1 base at V and 6 bases at J, with 19 bases in the middle. CDR3 length: 17 amino acids. The germline V gene has CDR1 MGHRA and CDR2 YSYEKL. The CDR3 DNA reads TGCGCCAGCAGCCAAGTCCGGTCGGGTCTGAAGGCTCAGCCCCAGCATTTT. It is translated as CASSQVRSGLKAQPQHF.

The chain uses TRBV4-1 and TRBJ2-6, with no clear D. The CDR3 consists of 16 residues. From germline, CDR1 is MGHRA and CDR2 YSYEKL. With 1 base removed from V and 0 bases from J, the gap between germline ends came to 7 bases. This CDR3 reads CASSQGEASGANVLTF. The CDR3 DNA is TGCGCCAGCAGCCAAGGCGAAGCCTCTGGGGCCAACGTCCTGACTTTC.

A few counts support this clone. The chain recombines TRBV4-2 with TRBJ2-3; 15 nucleotides align to TRBD2. Germline CDR1 and CDR2: LGHNA and YNFKEQ. Trimming removed 4 bases from V and 7 bases from J; junction bases left unmatched: 9. The CDR3 extends over 17 amino acids. The CDR3, as DNA: TGTGCCAGCAGCCCGGCCAAGGGACTAGCGGGAGGATATACGCAGTATTTT. Translating gives CASSPAKGLAGGYTQYF.

V is TRBV27 and J is TRBJ2-5; 9 bases agree with TRBD2. The length of the CDR3 is 13 residues. The junction had 2 bases not matched to a gene; V was cut back by 5 bases and J by 4 bases. Germline lookup yields CDR1 MNHEY and CDR2 SMNVEV (reference sequence). As DNA, the CDR3 is TGTGCCAGCAGTCAGCGGGAGGTAGAGACCCAGTACTTC. Its protein product is CASSQREVETQYF.

This chain uses TRBV7-3 with TRBJ2-1; D gene ambiguous. Germline lookup yields CDR1 SGHTA and CDR2 FQGTGA. The CDR3 sequence is 13 residues long. V lost 3 bases and J 7 bases, leaving 10 bases between the germline ends. CDR3 sequence (DNA): TGTGCCAGCAGCTTTACAAGAGGTAATGAGCAGTTCTTC. Its translation is CASSFTRGNEQFF.

The V and J genes are TRBV29-1 and TRBJ1-1; no definite D call. Trimming removed 6 bases at V and 4 bases at J, with 15 bases between. CDR3 length: 13 amino acids. Germline lookup yields CDR1 SQVTM and CDR2 ANQGSEA. Here the CDR3 DNA reads TGCAGCGTCGTAGTAGGTGGCGGCACTGAAGCTTTCTTT. Translated: CSVVVGGGTEAFF.

V is TRBV2 and J is TRBJ2-1, with 9 bases aligning to TRBD2. This CDR3 has 16 amino acids. The germline CDR1 and CDR2 sequences are SNHLY and FYNNEI. V was pared by 4 bases and J by 8 bases, with 12 bases of the junction left unmatched. CDR3 sequence (DNA): TGTGCCAGCAGTGCAGGGACTAGCCGGGGGTTGGATGAGCAGTTCTTC. This translates into CASSAGTSRGLDEQFF.